A selection of T cell receptor beta chains follows, all from one sample in a study of T cell responses to AZD1222 COVID-19 vaccine. Assay used: immunoSEQ multiplex PCR; TCRdb lists only in-frame clones, some missing. The sample consists of 99,000 or so clones, around nine tenths of them appearing once. Here the sequenced sample was peripheral blood, taken on day 0 of AZD1222 vaccination. Source of these receptors: an adult in good health. Each CDR3 is given with its conserved first and last residue. A D gene is named only where the DNA matches it firmly. Size values are once, few and many counts, or a class for expanded clones, and some rows have none.

V gene	J gene	D gene	clone size	CDR3 DNA	CDR3 protein
TRBV6-5	TRBJ2-5	TRBD1	NA	TGTGCCAGCAGTTTCGCCGGGACAGAAGAGACCCAGTACTTC	CASSFAGTEETQYF
TRBV2	TRBJ1-2	TRBD1	once	TGTGCCAGCAGTGGGAAACAGGGGGAAGTTGGCTACACCTTC	CASSGKQGEVGYTF
TRBV6-5	TRBJ2-1	NA	NA	TGTGCCAGCAGTTACTCGAGGGGGACCTCCTACAATGAGCAGTTCTTC	CASSYSRGTSYNEQFF
TRBV7-9	TRBJ1-6	NA	NA	TGTGCCAGCAGGGCCCGGGACTCCTATAATTCACCCCTCCACTTT	CASRARDSYNSPLHF
TRBV29-1	TRBJ2-5	NA	NA	TGCAGCGTTGTGAATGAGTTTGTCGACTCTCAAGAGACCCAGTACTTC	CSVVNEFVDSQETQYF
TRBV7-3	TRBJ2-5	NA	NA	TGTGCCAGCAGCTTATTGGGGGCCCAAGGAGAGACCCAGTACTTC	CASSLLGAQGETQYF
TRBV11-3	TRBJ2-1	NA	NA	TGTGCCAGCAGCCCCGGCCGGGCCCAGCAGTTCTTC	CASSPGRAQQFF
TRBV11-2	TRBJ1-3	NA	NA	TGTGCCAGCAGCTTAGAAGTTACGGGGTCTGGAAACACCATATATTTT	CASSLEVTGSGNTIYF
TRBV5-4	TRBJ1-3	NA	once	TGTGCCAGCAGCTTGGGCGGAAACTCTGGAAACACCATATATTTT	CASSLGGNSGNTIYF
TRBV5-1	TRBJ1-1	NA	NA	TGCGCCAGCAGCTTGTTGGGCCCTGAAGCTTTCTTT	CASSLLGPEAFF
TRBV28	TRBJ1-2	TRBD1	NA	TGTGCCAGCAGTTTACCGGACAGGGGGCATGGCTACACCTTC	CASSLPDRGHGYTF
TRBV29-1	TRBJ2-2	NA	NA	TGCAGCGTTTCCCCCTTGAACACCGGGGAGCTGTTTTTT	CSVSPLNTGELFF
TRBV4-1	TRBJ1-3	NA	NA	TGCGCCAGCAGCCCAAGGGCTAGCTCTGGAAACACCATATATTTT	CASSPRASSGNTIYF
TRBV4-1	TRBJ2-5	NA	NA	TGCGCCAGCAGCCAAGGGGACTGGACTCAAGAGACCCAGTACTTC	CASSQGDWTQETQYF
TRBV4-1	TRBJ2-7	NA	NA	TGCGCCAGCAGCCAAAGAACAGGGTTGGCGAGCTACGAGCAGTACTTC	CASSQRTGLASYEQYF
TRBV15	TRBJ2-5	TRBD1	NA	TGTGCCACCAGCGCCCGTCCGGGACAGGGGCAAGAGACCCAGTACTTC	CATSARPGQGQETQYF
TRBV18	TRBJ2-1	NA	NA	TGTGCCAGCTCACCACTGGTGGGGGAGTACAATGAGCAGTTCTTC	CASSPLVGEYNEQFF
TRBV7-9	TRBJ1-5	TRBD1	NA	TGTGCCAGCAGCGAGACAGGGGACCTTAGCAATCAGCCCCAGCATTTT	CASSETGDLSNQPQHF
TRBV19	TRBJ2-4	NA	NA	TGTGCCAGTAGTATGGGTCGGACAGATAGAAAAAACATTCAGTACTTC	CASSMGRTDRKNIQYF
TRBV7-9	TRBJ2-3	NA	NA	TGTGCCAGCAGCACTGCGGGGCTCACAGATACGCAGTATTTT	CASSTAGLTDTQYF
TRBV11-2	TRBJ2-2	TRBD2	NA	TGTGCCAGCAGCTCAACTAGCGGGGGGGCGAGGACCGGGGAGCTGTTTTTT	CASSSTSGGARTGELFF
TRBV6-4	TRBJ2-7	NA	NA	TGTGCCAGCAGTAAAGACGAGCAGTACTTC	CASSKDEQYF
TRBV4-1	TRBJ2-7	NA	once	TGCGCCAGCAGCCAAGAGATCAGGCAGTCCTACGAGCAGTACTTC	CASSQEIRQSYEQYF
TRBV5-5	TRBJ1-1	TRBD1	NA	TGTGCCAGCAGCTTCAGGGGGCGAACTGAAGCTTTCTTT	CASSFRGRTEAFF
TRBV5-1	TRBJ2-7	TRBD1	NA	TGCGCCAGCAGCTTACGGGACAGTACCTACGAGCAGTACTTC	CASSLRDSTYEQYF
TRBV19	TRBJ2-5	TRBD2	NA	TGTGCCAGTAGTATTTATACGGGGGGTCAAGAGACCCAGTACTTC	CASSIYTGGQETQYF
TRBV3-1/TRBV3-2	TRBJ2-6	TRBD1	NA	TGTGCCAGCAGCCAACCGGGACAGGGGCTCTCTGGGGCCAACGTCCTGACTTTC	CASSQPGQGLSGANVLTF
TRBV20-1	TRBJ1-2	TRBD1	NA	TGCAGTGCTAGTGATGACAGGGGGGGCTATGGCTACACCTTC	CSASDDRGGYGYTF
TRBV10-1	TRBJ1-1	NA	NA	TGCGCCAGCAGTGACCTTAGGAACACTGAAGCTTTCTTT	CASSDLRNTEAFF